The entry below gives a single T cell receptor beta chain sequence along with its context. This clone was counted a single time. The antigen this receptor binds is unknown. Per-nucleotide qualities are absent, and no much larger clonotype sits a single base away. The data belong to a study of blood T cell repertoires in COVID-19 (dated by TCRdb to about 2020). With regard to the full study: Samples covering the acute and convalescent phases of COVID-19 were provided by collaborators in the United States, Italy and Spain. Nearly every sample came with metadata listing a de-identified subject ID, COVID-19 status, age in years and sex. The prospective study material was composed of cDNA or gDNA derived from T cells, B-cell-depleted T cells, or PBMCs. The samples were drawn from the first 160 participants of the ongoing ImmuneRACE study and from about 1,200 subjects provided by 6 global collaborators. The dataset comprised deeply sampled blood TCRbeta repertoires from subjects exposed to, actively infected with, or recovered from COVID-19. The repertoires were released in a freely available public database meant as a resource for research on the immune response to SARS-CoV-2. Where available, HLA class I and class II types were obtained from metadata supplied by the sample provider rather than from assay-based typing. Study-wide conclusions, independent of this receptor: The amount of clinical and demographic metadata varied by source and participant and was provided uncurated.

Collaborating institutions collected whole blood in K2EDTA tubes following their own protocols. For TCRbeta analysis, collaborators shipped samples as frozen whole blood, isolated PBMCs, or DNA extracted from either of those sample types. The immunoSEQ Assay, a bias-controlled multiplex PCR, was used to amplify TCRbeta CDR3 regions from genomic DNA. The original pipeline was this. The number of nucleated cells in each sample was estimated from the amplification of reference gene primers within the assay. To quantify the absolute abundance of each unique TCRbeta CDR3 rearrangement, sequence reads were collapsed and filtered. For each sample, productive Simpson clonality was calculated as the square root of Simpson's diversity index over productive rearrangements. TCRdb carries this immuneACCESS record with in-frame sequences only. Its versions omit some clonotypes, under half of them owing to an unresolved V gene in the studies checked, with the rest unexplained. That table gives V, J and clone size, and the DNA gave D and trimming. The sample records hundreds of thousands of clones, roughly 86% of which are singletons. The top ten clonotypes cover about 3% of the sample.

Ends trimmed: V by 3 bases, J by 1 base; bases unmatched to a gene: 1. CDR1 and CDR2 were assigned from the germline V gene (reference sequence) as GTSNPN and SVGIG. From the cysteine up to the phenylalanine, the CDR3 has a length of 14 residues. Just CDR3 DNA is preserved here, 42 bases in frame from base 1. Sequenced: peripheral blood. In this chain, TRBV30 is recombined with TRBJ2-2; 8 nucleotides in the junction match TRBD1. The TCR comes from a human donor in a cohort sampled during active COVID-19. The encoded CDR3 is CAWRQGVNTGELFF. Read as DNA, the sequence is TGTGCCTGGAGACAGGGGGTGAACACCGGGGAGCTGTTTTTT.